This paragraph reports one TCR beta chain. Authors' processing steps: Using reference gene primer amplification, nucleated cell counts were estimated. This table comes from immunoSEQ multiplex PCR, and its TCRdb copy is limited to in-frame clones, with some not included. That table furnishes V, J and clone size, whereas the DNA furnished D and trimming. The sample lists about 190,000 clones; approximately 80% were seen once. The sample belongs to a study of blood T cell repertoires in COVID-19. At the level of the study: The United States, Italy and Spain supplied acute and convalescent COVID-19 samples. PBMCs, B-cell-depleted T cells, or T cells were the source of the cDNA or gDNA that made up the material.

This clonotype was obtained from a woman in her forties or fifties with acute or convalescent COVID-19. The sample comprised peripheral blood.

CDR3 loop: CASSPGTGAGPLHF. CDR3 nucleotides: TGTGCCAGCTCTCCCGGGACAGGGGCAGGACCCCTCCACTTT. The J gene is TRBJ1-6, the V gene TRBV18; 10 bases match TRBD1. CDR3 length: 14 residues. The J segment lost 12 bases and the V segment lost 6 bases, leaving 8 bases of the junction unmatched. The germline gives CDR1 KGHSH, CDR2 LQKENI.